Listed below are T cell receptor beta chains from one sample, sequenced in a study of early T cells in non-severe SARS-CoV-2 infection. Each CDR3 protein gets one entry after TCRdb re-called the 5' RACE reads with MiXCR. Of tens of thousands of distinct CDR3 sequences in the sample, about an eighth were seen once. Sequencing was performed on whole blood. The receptor source for this set is an adult who was a healthcare worker with PCR-confirmed SARS-CoV-2 infection or an uninfected control (not recorded which). The CDR3 runs from the conserved cysteine through the conserved F or W. The order of the fields is V gene, D gene, clone size, J gene, CDR3 protein, CDR3 DNA. D genes are given only for firm matches. Size is stated for part of the rows, as once, few or many counts, or as a class when the clone is expanded.

TRBV2	TRBD1	-	TRBJ1-6	CASSAGQGGSPLHF	TGTGCCAGCAGCGCGGGACAGGGAGGCTCACCCCTCCACTTT
TRBV10-3	-	many	TRBJ2-7	CAISAQGSSYEQYF	TGTGCCATCAGCGCACAGGGATCCTCCTACGAGCAGTACTTC
TRBV9	-	many	TRBJ2-6	CASSVEAGANVLTF	TGTGCCAGCAGCGTAGAGGCAGGGGCCAACGTCCTGACTTTC
TRBV5-1	-	many	TRBJ1-2	CASSLEGPPGASYTF	TGCGCCAGCAGCTTGGAAGGACCCCCCGGGGCCAGCTACACCTTC
TRBV19	TRBD1	-	TRBJ2-3	CASSIYRGADTQYF	TGTGCCAGTAGTATTTACAGGGGGGCAGATACGCAGTATTTT
TRBV7-2	-	-	TRBJ1-3	CASSLAGGGTGNTIYF	TGTGCCAGCAGCTTAGCGGGAGGGGGGACTGGAAACACCATATATTTT
TRBV7-2	-	few	TRBJ2-7	CASSLWGASYEQYF	TGTGCCAGCAGCTTATGGGGCGCCTCCTACGAGCAGTACTTC
TRBV5-1	-	-	TRBJ2-3	CASSLGRGTPTDTQYF	TGCGCCAGCAGCTTGGGGCGCGGCACCCCGACAGATACGCAGTATTTT
TRBV27	-	many	TRBJ2-3	CASRPSGTDTQYF	TGTGCCAGCAGGCCTTCGGGCACAGATACGCAGTATTTT
TRBV3-1	-	-	TRBJ2-2	CASSQDQRDTGELFF	TGTGCCAGCAGCCAAGATCAGAGGGACACCGGGGAGCTGTTTTTT
TRBV12-3/TRBV12-4	-	few	TRBJ2-1	CALGLFYNEQFF	TGTGCACTGGGACTCTTTTACAATGAGCAGTTCTTC
TRBV6-5	-	-	TRBJ1-1	CASTHGGEAFF	TGTGCCAGCACTCACGGGGGTGAAGCTTTCTTT
TRBV19	-	few	TRBJ2-3	CASSAGNPTDTQYF	TGTGCCAGTAGCGCGGGAAATCCCACAGATACGCAGTATTTT
TRBV12-3/TRBV12-4	-	-	TRBJ2-7	CASSGGGGFYEQYF	TGTGCCAGCAGCGGGGGCGGTGGATTCTACGAGCAGTACTTC
TRBV7-6	-	few	TRBJ1-1	CASTQGPNTEAFF	TGTGCCAGCACCCAGGGCCCGAACACTGAAGCTTTCTTT
TRBV5-1	-	few	TRBJ2-5	CASSSAQGAGGTQYF	TGCGCCAGCAGCTCTGCACAGGGGGCGGGAGGGACCCAGTACTTC
TRBV12-3/TRBV12-4	-	-	TRBJ2-3	CASSLAFSGSGDTQYF	TGTGCCAGCAGTTTAGCCTTTTCGGGGTCAGGAGATACGCAGTATTTT
TRBV29-1	TRBD1	-	TRBJ2-1	CSVTTGGAGEQFF	TGCAGCGTTACCACAGGGGGCGCGGGGGAGCAGTTCTTC
TRBV12-3/TRBV12-4	-	-	TRBJ1-6	CASRRVMSGSPLHF	TGTGCCAGCAGGAGAGTTATGTCGGGTTCACCCCTCCACTTT
TRBV4-2	-	-	TRBJ1-5	CASSQEGGSSNQPQHF	TGTGCCAGCAGCCAAGAGGGGGGCTCGAGCAATCAGCCCCAGCATTTT
TRBV30	-	few	TRBJ1-1	CAWSPKVSGRTEAFF	TGTGCCTGGAGTCCCAAGGTGTCAGGGAGGACTGAAGCTTTCTTT
TRBV29-1	-	-	TRBJ1-2	CSVEDRDPWDSFYGYTF	TGCAGCGTTGAAGATAGGGACCCTTGGGATTCTTTCTATGGCTACACCTTC
TRBV29-1	-	-	TRBJ1-1	CSARTANTEAFF	TGCAGCGCTCGGACCGCGAACACTGAAGCTTTCTTT
TRBV5-1	-	-	TRBJ1-5	CASSSSPQQPQHF	TGCGCCAGCAGCTCGTCCCCTCAGCAGCCCCAGCATTTT
TRBV5-6	TRBD1	few	TRBJ2-1	CASSFGDGQGPYNEQFF	TGTGCCAGCAGCTTTGGGGACGGACAGGGTCCCTACAATGAGCAGTTCTTC
TRBV3-1	-	few	TRBJ2-3	CASTPDKLTDTQYF	TGTGCCAGCACCCCCGACAAGCTCACAGATACGCAGTATTTT
TRBV6-1	-	-	TRBJ1-5	CASSLETNQPQHF	TGTGCCAGCAGTTTAGAGACGAATCAGCCCCAGCATTTT
TRBV4-1	-	few	TRBJ2-3	CASSQEPIARADTQYF	TGCGCCAGCAGCCAAGAGCCCATAGCCCGGGCAGATACGCAGTATTTT
TRBV7-2	-	few	TRBJ2-1	CASSRETGREQFF	TGTGCCAGCAGCCGGGAAACGGGGAGGGAGCAGTTCTTC
TRBV29-1	-	-	TRBJ2-7	CSAHQCEQYF	TGCAGCGCCCATCAGTGCGAGCAGTACTTC
TRBV2	-	-	TRBJ2-3	CASSDGGTSTDTQYF	TGTGCCAGCAGTGATGGGGGGACAAGCACAGATACGCAGTATTTT
TRBV7-7	-	many	TRBJ2-5	CASSLGREARETQYF	TGTGCTAGCAGCTTAGGCAGAGAGGCTCGGGAGACCCAGTACTTC
TRBV7-2	TRBD1	once	TRBJ2-5	CASSRDRGVETQYF	TGTGCCAGCAGTCGTGACAGGGGCGTAGAGACCCAGTACTTC
TRBV6-2/TRBV6-3	-	few	TRBJ2-7	CASSYRPGSSYEQYF	TGTGCCAGCAGTTATCGTCCGGGGTCCTCCTACGAGCAGTACTTC
TRBV10-1	-	-	TRBJ1-1	CASSENRGTEAFF	TGCGCCAGCAGTGAGAACCGGGGCACTGAAGCTTTCTTT